The 24 T cell receptor beta chains presented below share a single source sample, sequenced in a study of cytomegalovirus exposure and HLA in healthy donors. Clones were read by immunoSEQ multiplex PCR, and TCRdb kept only the in-frame ones, dropping some. This sample has a few hundred thousand clones, with roughly 83% found just once. The sequencing sample was made of PBMCs. The receptors originated from a woman in her thirties in good health and CMV-seropositive.

This CDR3 is CASSLGSSGSTDTQYF. CDR3 nucleotides: TGTGCCAGCAGCTTAGGATCTAGCGGGAGCACAGATACGCAGTATTTT. The chain uses TRBV7-2 and TRBJ2-3; 8 bases map to TRBD2. Germline values: CDR1 SGHTA, CDR2 FQGNSA. This CDR3 is built from 16 residues. The V gene end was trimmed by 1 base and the J gene end by 0 bases; junction bases not matched to a gene: 3.

The CDR3 protein is CASTPSASYNEQFF. CDR3 bases: TGTGCCAGCACTCCGAGCGCCTCCTACAATGAGCAGTTCTTC. The V and J genes are TRBV9 and TRBJ2-1; D call uncertain. This CDR3 region has 14 residues. Per the germline V gene, CDR1 is SGDLS and CDR2 is YYNGEE. The V gene lost 6 bases and the J gene lost 0 bases, with 10 bases spanning the gap.

This clone was detected a few times. The V and J genes are TRBV29-1 and TRBJ2-7; D uncertain. The length of the CDR3 is 13 residues. Germline V gene data show CDR1 as SQVTM and CDR2 as ANQGSEA. Trimming removed 3 bases at V and 2 bases at J, with 11 bases between. CDR3 in DNA: TGCAGCGTTGAGGACGTTAACACCTACGAGCAGTACTTC. Translated: CSVEDVNTYEQYF.

The chain joins TRBV28 to TRBJ1-2; D perhaps matches TRBD1 (6 bases). Germline loops: CDR1 MDHEN, CDR2 SYDVKM. Trimming removed 6 bases at V and 2 bases at J, with 10 bases between. The CDR3 spans 13 residues. Written as DNA, the CDR3 is TGTGCCAGCAGCCCAGGGGCAAACTATGGCTACACCTTC. Protein product: CASSPGANYGYTF.

This sequence joins TRBV4-1 and TRBJ2-7, with a possible D match to TRBD1 (6 bases). The CDR3 is 14 residues long. The germline gives CDR1 MGHRA, CDR2 YSYEKL. Trimming removed 3 bases from V and 2 bases from J, with 11 bases in between. The CDR3 DNA reads as TGCGCCAGCAGCCATGGGACACGAGCCTACGAGCAGTACTTC. Translated: CASSHGTRAYEQYF.

The chain has TRBV4-1 and TRBJ2-7; D possibly matches TRBD1 or TRBD2 (6 bases each). This CDR3 region has 15 residues. Trimming cost V 1 base and J 3 bases, with 13 bases left between them. From germline, CDR1 is MGHRA and CDR2 YSYEKL. Here the CDR3 reads CASSQGGALDYEQYF. The CDR3 DNA reads TGCGCCAGCAGCCAAGGGGGGGCGCTTGACTACGAGCAGTACTTC.

The gene calls are TRBV30 and TRBJ1-1, with D uncertain. Looked up from germline, CDR1 is GTSNPN and CDR2 is SVGIG (reference sequence). The CDR3 covers 12 residues. The CDR3 coding sequence is TGTGCGGCCGGGCCCGAAGGACCTGAAGCTTTCTTT. It codes for CAAGPEGPEAFF.

The rearrangement joins TRBV4-1 to TRBJ2-7; TRBD2 agrees at 10 bases. CDR1 is MGHRA and CDR2 is YSYEKL in the germline V gene. This CDR3 contains 14 residues. Trimming cost V 6 bases and J 1 base; bases outside gene matches: 3. CDR3 sequence: CASSLAGDSYEQYF. CDR3 coding DNA: TGCGCCAGCAGTCTAGCGGGAGATTCCTACGAGCAGTACTTC.

This chain uses TRBV25-1 with TRBJ1-4; the D is unclear. Germline CDR1 and CDR2: MGHDK and SYGVNS. The CDR3 spans 15 residues. V was trimmed by 4 bases and J by 3 bases, leaving 12 bases between them. The CDR3 here is CASSVRGAANEKLFF. The CDR3 DNA reads TGTGCCAGCAGTGTTCGAGGCGCAGCTAATGAAAAACTGTTTTTT.

This chain connects TRBV29-1 to TRBJ2-3, with D perhaps given as TRBD1 or TRBD2 (6 bases each). Trimming left V 7 bases short and J 5 bases short, with 16 bases between. Germline CDR1 is SQVTM and CDR2 is ANQGSEA. The CDR3 runs to 13 residues. This CDR3 reads CSAPAGQGDTQYF. CDR3 DNA: TGCAGCGCTCCGGCGGGACAAGGAGATACGCAGTATTTT.

The chain employs TRBV25-1 and TRBJ2-1, with D possibly being TRBD1 (6 bases). From germline, CDR1 is MGHDK and CDR2 SYGVNS. CDR3 length equals 16 residues. V was trimmed by 1 base and J by 1 base, leaving 11 bases between them. CDR3 protein: CASSELRTVSYNEQFF. DNA of the CDR3: TGTGCCAGCAGTGAATTGCGGACAGTTTCCTACAATGAGCAGTTCTTC.

The chain joins TRBV9 to TRBJ2-1, with D possibly matching TRBD2 (5 bases). Trimming removed 3 bases from V and 3 bases from J, with 16 bases in between. CDR3 length: 16 residues. Germline V gives CDR1 SGDLS, CDR2 YYNGEE. CDR3 sequence: CASSDSSHINYNEQFF. CDR3 sequence (DNA): TGTGCCAGCAGCGACTCTAGCCACATTAACTACAATGAGCAGTTCTTC.

V usage is TRBV6-1 and J usage is TRBJ2-7; D is uncertain. CDR3 size: 12 residues. The germline V gene encodes CDR1 MNHNS and CDR2 SASEGT. The V gene lost 1 base and the J gene lost 4 bases, with 5 bases spanning the gap. The CDR3 DNA follows: TGTGCCAGCAGTGAAGGAAAATACGAGCAGTACTTC. It translates to CASSEGKYEQYF.

The V call is TRBV7-3, the J call TRBJ2-3, with TRBD2 identical over 12 bases. The germline CDR1 and CDR2 sequences are SGHTA and FQGTGA. The CDR3 loop spans 15 amino acids. The V segment lost 5 bases and the J segment 6 bases; nucleotides outside the gene matches: 6. CDR3: CASSRTSGVGDTQYF. CDR3 coding DNA: TGTGCCAGCAGCCGGACTAGCGGGGTGGGCGATACGCAGTATTTT. Variable domain in full (rest from reference TRBV7-3 and TRBJ2-3): GAGVSQTPSNKVTEKGKYVELRCDPISGHTALYWYRQSLGQGPEFLIYFQGTGAADDSGLPNDRFFAVRPEGSVSTLKIQRTERGDSAVYLCASSRTSGVGDTQYFGPGTRLTVL.

The CDR3, as DNA: TGTGCCAGCAGCTTAATACTAGCAGGTGGGAGTTCTGTAGATACGCAGTATTTT. This sequence encodes CASSLILAGGSSVDTQYF. V usage is TRBV5-6 and J usage is TRBJ2-3; D perhaps matches TRBD2 (6 bases). This CDR3 has 18 amino acids. CDR1 SGHDT and CDR2 YYEEEE come from the germline V gene. Between the trimmed V and J ends, which lost 2 bases and 5 bases, there was a span of 24 bases.

This sequence joins TRBV2 and TRBJ2-7; D remains unclear. The CDR3 runs to 14 residues. Trimming took 6 bases from V and 0 from J, leaving 12 bases between them. The germline V gene encodes CDR1 SNHLY and CDR2 FYNNEI. The CDR3 nucleotides read TGTGCCAGCAGGATCGGTCAGAGCTCCTACGAGCAGTACTTC. It is translated as CASRIGQSSYEQYF.

The rearrangement uses TRBV30 and TRBJ1-1; D may be TRBD1 (6 bases). The CDR3 sequence is 13 residues long. V lost 1 base and J 11 bases, leaving 17 bases between the germline ends. Germline CDR1 reads GTSNPN; CDR2 reads SVGIG (reference sequence). CDR3 sequence: CAWSAPKSGEAFF. As DNA, the CDR3 is TGTGCCTGGAGTGCCCCCAAATCAGGGGAGGCTTTCTTT. Full variable domain (remainder filled in from reference TRBV30 and TRBJ1-1): SQTIHQWPATLVQPVGSPLSLECTVEGTSNPNLYWYRQAAGRGLQLLFYSVGIGQISSEVPQNLSASRPQDRQFILSSKKLLLSDSGFYLCAWSAPKSGEAFFGQGTRLTVV.

This rearrangement joins TRBV28 to TRBJ2-3, with D unclear. This CDR3 spans 15 amino acids. Germline assignment: CDR1 MDHEN and CDR2 SYDVKM. V was cut by 8 bases and J by 0 bases, with 15 bases left in between. CDR3 sequence: CASSVPASSTDTQYF. The CDR3 DNA follows: TGTGCCAGCTCCGTTCCAGCCTCTAGCACAGATACGCAGTATTTT.

The rearrangement joins TRBV27 to TRBJ2-3; D remains unclear. The CDR3 is 12 amino acids. Trimming left V 6 bases short and J 1 base short, with 5 bases between. Germline assignment: CDR1 MNHEY and CDR2 SMNVEV (reference sequence). The DNA of the CDR3 is TGTGCCAGCAGCCGAGGCACAGATACGCAGTATTTT. It translates to CASSRGTDTQYF.

This rearrangement joins TRBV1 to TRBJ1-5; the tabulated D call, TRBD1, remains unverified against the DNA. TRBV1 is labeled a pseudogene. The length of the CDR3 is 16 residues. The CDR3 protein is CTSSQGSGYSNQPQHF. The CDR3 bases are TGCACCAGCAGCCAAGGTTCAGGGTATAGCAATCAGCCCCAGCATTTT.

The chain recombines TRBV4-1 with TRBJ1-2; 10 bases line up with TRBD1. Looked up from germline, CDR1 is MGHRA and CDR2 is YSYEKL. The CDR3 is 15 amino acids. After removal of 3 bases from V and 6 bases from J, the junction contained 7 bases not matched to a gene. CDR3: CASSHPPTGGDGYTF. In DNA, the CDR3 is TGCGCCAGCAGCCACCCCCCGACAGGGGGCGATGGCTACACCTTC.

V gene TRBV6-1 combines with J gene TRBJ1-1; D is ambiguous. Trimming pared 0 bases from V and 4 bases from J, leaving 9 bases between. The length of the CDR3 is 14 residues. CDR1 MNHNS and CDR2 SASEGT come from the germline V gene. CDR3 residues: CASSEASGSTEAFF. The DNA of the CDR3 is TGTGCCAGCAGTGAAGCGAGCGGGAGCACTGAAGCTTTCTTT.

This chain joins TRBV14 and TRBJ1-2; unclear D gene. This CDR3 is built from 13 residues. Trimming stripped 0 bases from V and 12 bases from J, with 14 bases between. In germline, CDR1 is SGHDN, CDR2 FVKESK. The chain's CDR3 is CASSQELAPPDTF. The CDR3 region has the DNA TGTGCCAGCAGCCAAGAGCTCGCCCCGCCGGACACCTTC.

The rearrangement links TRBV4-1 to TRBJ1-1, with TRBD1 as a possible D gene (6 bases). CDR1 and CDR2 from the germline V gene are MGHRA and YSYEKL. The CDR3 is 12 amino acids. V was clipped by 0 bases and J by 11 bases, with 10 bases between them. The CDR3 reads CASSQDRGYAFF. CDR3 nucleotide sequence: TGCGCCAGCAGCCAAGACAGGGGATACGCTTTCTTT.